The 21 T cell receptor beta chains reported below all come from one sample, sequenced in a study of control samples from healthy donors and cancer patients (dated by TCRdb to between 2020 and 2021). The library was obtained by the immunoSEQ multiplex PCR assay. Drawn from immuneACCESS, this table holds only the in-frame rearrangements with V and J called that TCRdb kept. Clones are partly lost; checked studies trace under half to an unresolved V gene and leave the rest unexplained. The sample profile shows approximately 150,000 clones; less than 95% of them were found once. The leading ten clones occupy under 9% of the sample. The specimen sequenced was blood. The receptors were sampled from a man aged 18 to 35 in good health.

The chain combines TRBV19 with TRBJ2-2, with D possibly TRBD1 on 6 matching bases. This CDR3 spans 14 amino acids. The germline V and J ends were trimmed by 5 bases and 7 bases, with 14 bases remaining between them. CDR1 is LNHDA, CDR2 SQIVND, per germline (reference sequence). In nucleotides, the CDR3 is TGTGCCAGTAGTCTCGTTGGGGGCAGCGGGGAGCTGTTTTTT. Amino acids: CASSLVGGSGELFF. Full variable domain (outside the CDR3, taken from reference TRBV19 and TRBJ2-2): DGGITQSPKYLFRKEGQNVTLSCEQNLNHDAMYWYRQDPGQGLRLIYYSQIVNDFQKGDIAEGYSVSREKKESFPLTVTSAQKNPTAFYLCASSLVGGSGELFFGEGSRLTVL.

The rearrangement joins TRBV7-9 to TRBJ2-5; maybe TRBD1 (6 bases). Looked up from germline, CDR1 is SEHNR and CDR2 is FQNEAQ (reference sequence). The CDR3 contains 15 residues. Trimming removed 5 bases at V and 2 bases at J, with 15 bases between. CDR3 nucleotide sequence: TGTGCCAGCAGCCCAGACAGGCAACCGCAAGAGACCCAGTACTTC. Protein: CASSPDRQPQETQYF.

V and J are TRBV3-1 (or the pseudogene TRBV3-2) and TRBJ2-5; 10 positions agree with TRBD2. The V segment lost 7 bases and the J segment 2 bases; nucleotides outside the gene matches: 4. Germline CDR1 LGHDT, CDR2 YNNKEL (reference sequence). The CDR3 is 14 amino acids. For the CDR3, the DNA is TGTGCCAGCACCTCACTAGCGGGGCAAGAGACCCAGTACTTC. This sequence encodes CASTSLAGQETQYF.

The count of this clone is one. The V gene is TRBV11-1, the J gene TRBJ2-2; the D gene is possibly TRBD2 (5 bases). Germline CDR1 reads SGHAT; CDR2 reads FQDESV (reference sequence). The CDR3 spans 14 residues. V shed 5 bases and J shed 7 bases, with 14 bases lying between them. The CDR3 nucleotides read TGTGCCAGCAGCCCACCGGGATTGGGCGGGGAGCTGTTTTTT. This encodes CASSPPGLGGELFF.

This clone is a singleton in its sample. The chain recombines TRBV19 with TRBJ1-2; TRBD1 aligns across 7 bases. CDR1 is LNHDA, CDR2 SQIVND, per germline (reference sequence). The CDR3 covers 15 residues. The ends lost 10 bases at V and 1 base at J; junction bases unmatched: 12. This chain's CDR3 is CATQAISGGNYGYTF. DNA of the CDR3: TGTGCCACGCAAGCCATTTCAGGGGGTAACTATGGCTACACCTTC.

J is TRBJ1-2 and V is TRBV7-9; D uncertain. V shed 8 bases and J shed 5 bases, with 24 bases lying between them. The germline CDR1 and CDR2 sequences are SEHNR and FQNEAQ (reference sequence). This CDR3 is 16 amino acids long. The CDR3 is CASHLGSESWGYGYTF. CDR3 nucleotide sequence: TGTGCCAGCCACCTAGGTTCGGAGTCCTGGGGTTATGGCTACACCTTC.

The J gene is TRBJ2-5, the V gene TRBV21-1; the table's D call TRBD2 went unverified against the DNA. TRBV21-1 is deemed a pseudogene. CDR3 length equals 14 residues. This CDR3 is CASASGLHPETQYF. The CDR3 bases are TGTGCCAGCGCCTCGGGACTACACCCAGAGACCCAGTACTTC.

CDR3 sequence (DNA): TGTGCCAGCAGCCATACTAGGACAGCCGGCACCTTC. Amino acids: CASSHTRTAGTF. The chain couples TRBV7-2 to TRBJ1-2, with TRBD1 as a possible D gene (6 bases). CDR1 is SGHTA and CDR2 is FQGNSA in the germline V gene. V gave up 5 bases and J gave up 13 bases, with 17 bases separating them. The CDR3 runs 12 residues.

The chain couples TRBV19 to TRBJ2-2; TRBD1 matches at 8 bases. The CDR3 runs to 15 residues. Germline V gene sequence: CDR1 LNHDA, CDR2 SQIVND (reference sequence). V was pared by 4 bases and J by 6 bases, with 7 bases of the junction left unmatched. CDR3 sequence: CASSKRQGIAGELFF. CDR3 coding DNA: TGTGCCAGTAGTAAGCGACAGGGGATCGCCGGGGAGCTGTTTTTT.

CDR3 protein: CASSSVGGQETQYF. CDR3 sequence (DNA): TGTGCCAGCAGCTCAGTGGGGGGGCAAGAGACCCAGTACTTC. This rearrangement joins TRBV7-8 to TRBJ2-5; TRBD2 matches at 7 bases. V trimming: 4 bases; J trimming: 2 bases; junction bases outside the gene matches: 4. The CDR3 runs 14 residues. Germline loops: CDR1 SGHVS, CDR2 FQNEAQ.

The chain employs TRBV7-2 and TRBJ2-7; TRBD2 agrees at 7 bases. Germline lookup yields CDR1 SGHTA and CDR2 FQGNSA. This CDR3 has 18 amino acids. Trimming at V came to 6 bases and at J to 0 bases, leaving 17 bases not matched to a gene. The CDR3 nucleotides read TGTGCCAGCAGTCCCGGGCTAGCGGAAAAAAGATACTCCTACGAGCAGTACTTC. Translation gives CASSPGLAEKRYSYEQYF.

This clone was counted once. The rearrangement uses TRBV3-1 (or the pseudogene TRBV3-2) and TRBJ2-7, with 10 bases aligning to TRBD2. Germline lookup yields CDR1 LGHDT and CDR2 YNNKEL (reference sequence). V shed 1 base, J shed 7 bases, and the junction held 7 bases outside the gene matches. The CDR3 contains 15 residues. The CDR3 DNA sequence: TGTGCCAGCAGCCAAGGTCCTAGCGGGGGTCGGGAGCAGTACTTC. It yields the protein CASSQGPSGGREQYF.

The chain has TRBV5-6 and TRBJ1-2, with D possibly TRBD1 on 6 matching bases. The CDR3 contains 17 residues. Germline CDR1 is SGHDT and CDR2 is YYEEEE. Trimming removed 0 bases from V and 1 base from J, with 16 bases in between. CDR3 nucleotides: TGTGCCAGCAGCTTGGAAGGATCGGGGGCCCTTAACTATGGCTACACCTTC. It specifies CASSLEGSGALNYGYTF.

This CDR3 is CASSEGALYSNQPQHF. CDR3 DNA: TGTGCCAGCAGCGAAGGGGCTCTTTATAGCAATCAGCCCCAGCATTTT. The genes are TRBV6-2 or TRBV6-3 and TRBJ1-5, with D perhaps TRBD1 (5 bases). Germline values: CDR1 MNHEY, CDR2 SVGEGT. The CDR3 length is 16 residues. V was trimmed by 6 bases and J by 0 bases, leaving 15 bases between them.

The CDR3 DNA reads as TGCGCCAGCAGCTTGGGCGCGGAAGACTATGGCTACACCTTC. Protein sequence: CASSLGAEDYGYTF. The chain joins TRBV5-1 to TRBJ1-2; D call uncertain. The CDR3 contains 14 residues. CDR1 and CDR2 (germline): SGHRS, YFSETQ. V was cut by 0 bases and J by 3 bases, with 9 bases left in between. The entire variable domain, with the rest obtained from reference TRBV5-1 and TRBJ1-2, is as follows: KAGVTQTPRYLIKTRGQQVTLSCSPISGHRSVSWYQQTPGQGLQFLFEYFSETQRNKGNFPGRFSGRQFSNSRSEMNVSTLELGDSALYLCASSLGAEDYGYTFGSGTRLTVV.

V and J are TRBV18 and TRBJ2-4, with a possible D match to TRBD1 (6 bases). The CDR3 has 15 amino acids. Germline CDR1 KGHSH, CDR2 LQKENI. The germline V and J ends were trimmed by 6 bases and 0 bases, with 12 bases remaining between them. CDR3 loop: CASSDQGIAKNIQYF. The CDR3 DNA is TGTGCCAGCTCGGACCAGGGGATAGCCAAAAACATTCAGTACTTC.

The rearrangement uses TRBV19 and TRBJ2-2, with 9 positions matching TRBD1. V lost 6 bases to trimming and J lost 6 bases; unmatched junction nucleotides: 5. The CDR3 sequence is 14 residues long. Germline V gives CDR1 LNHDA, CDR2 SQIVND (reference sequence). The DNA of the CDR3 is TGTGCCAGTAGGGGACAGGGTTGGGCCGGGGAGCTGTTTTTT. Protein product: CASRGQGWAGELFF.

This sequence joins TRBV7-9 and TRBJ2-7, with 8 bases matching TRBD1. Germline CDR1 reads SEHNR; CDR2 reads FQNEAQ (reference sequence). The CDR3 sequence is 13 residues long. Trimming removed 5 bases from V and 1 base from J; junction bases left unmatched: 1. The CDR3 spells CASSNRGSYEQYF. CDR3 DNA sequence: TGTGCCAGCAGCAACAGGGGGTCCTACGAGCAGTACTTC.

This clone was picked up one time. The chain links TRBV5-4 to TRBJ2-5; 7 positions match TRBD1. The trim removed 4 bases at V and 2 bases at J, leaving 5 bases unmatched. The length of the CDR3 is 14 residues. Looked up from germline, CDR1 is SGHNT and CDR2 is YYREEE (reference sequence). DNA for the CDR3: TGTGCCAGCAGCCGACCGGGACAGCAAGAGACCCAGTACTTC. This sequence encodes CASSRPGQQETQYF.

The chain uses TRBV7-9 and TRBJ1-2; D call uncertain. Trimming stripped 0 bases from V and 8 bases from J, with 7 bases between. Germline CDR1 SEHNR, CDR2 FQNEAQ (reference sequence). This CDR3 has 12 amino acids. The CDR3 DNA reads TGTGCCAGCAGCTTAGCAGGGAAGGGCTACACCTTC. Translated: CASSLAGKGYTF.

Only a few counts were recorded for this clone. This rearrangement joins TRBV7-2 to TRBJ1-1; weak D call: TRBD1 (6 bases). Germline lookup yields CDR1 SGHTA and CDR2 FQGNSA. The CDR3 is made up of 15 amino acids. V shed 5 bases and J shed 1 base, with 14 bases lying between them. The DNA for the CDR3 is TGTGCCAGCAGCCCCAGAAGCAGGGGGAACACTGAAGCTTTCTTT. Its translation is CASSPRSRGNTEAFF.